Below, one TCR beta chain is given with its context. As yet, its antigen is unknown. The CDR3 length is 15 residues. V was clipped by 3 bases and J by 1 base, with 13 bases between them. Germline V gene sequence: CDR1 SGHDT, CDR2 YYEEEE. These data are taken from a study of T cell responses to AZD1222 COVID-19 vaccine. Study-wide background: It was second doses at about 4 or about 12 weeks that were pooled.

General study points: Per reports, nearly half of all spike-specific TCRs target regions that are unmutated in variants.

Libraries were prepared by immunoSEQ multiplex PCR; TCRdb keeps only in-frame clonotypes and omits some of them. Counted here are approximately 110,000 clones, roughly 90% occurring once; the ten biggest clones make up 3.5% to 5%. The V call is TRBV5-6, the J call TRBJ1-2; no clear D. This specimen was peripheral blood, taken on day 0 of AZD1222 vaccination. The TCR comes from an adult in good health. The CDR3: CASSSETGINYGYTF. The CDR3 coding sequence is TGTGCCAGCAGCTCTGAAACCGGTATTAACTATGGCTACACCTTC.